The next 22 T cell receptor beta chains were all read from a single sample in a study of cytomegalovirus exposure and HLA in healthy donors. Use of 60 Vbeta and 13 Jbeta primers characterized the PCR. Repertoires were generated with immunoSEQ multiplex PCR, while TCRdb's copy carries only in-frame clones and drops some. The table includes approximately 190,000 clones, approximately 70% detected once. Sequenced sample: PBMCs. The receptors come from a man between 40 and 49 years old in good health and CMV-seropositive.

The rearrangement uses TRBV23-1 and TRBJ1-1; 7 positions match TRBD1. TRBV23-1 is an ORF, and what it does is uncertain. Trimming removed 7 bases from V and 0 bases from J; junction bases left unmatched: 20. The CDR3 consists of 19 residues. DNA of the CDR3: TGCGCCAGCACGGCTCGGGCCCGGGACAGCGACTGTCTGAACACTGAAGCTTTCTTT. It encodes CASTARARDSDCLNTEAFF.

This chain uses TRBV19 with TRBJ1-1; D perhaps matches TRBD1 (5 bases). CDR1 and CDR2 (germline): LNHDA, SQIVND (reference sequence). The CDR3 extends over 14 amino acids. V was shortened by 7 bases and J by 6 bases, with 18 bases between the two germline ends. The CDR3 DNA sequence: TGTGCCAGTACCCCCTCCGGGGGGTGGGCTGAAGCTTTCTTT. This gives the protein CASTPSGGWAEAFF.

The chain has TRBV29-1 and TRBJ1-4, with TRBD1 matching over 7 bases. Germline CDR1 and CDR2: SQVTM and ANQGSEA. Trimming took 6 bases from V and 6 from J; bases not matched to a gene: 10. The CDR3 spans 14 residues. CDR3 bases: TGCAGCGTACGACCTACAGGGGACTATGAAAAACTGTTTTTT. Its protein is CSVRPTGDYEKLFF.

V usage is TRBV5-1 and J usage is TRBJ1-3; D is undetermined. This CDR3 is built from 15 residues. Germline V gives CDR1 SGHRS, CDR2 YFSETQ. Trimming left V 0 bases short and J 4 bases short, with 11 bases between. The CDR3 DNA is TGCGCCAGCAGCTTGGAACCTTCGGAGGGAAACACCATATATTTT. Translated, it gives CASSLEPSEGNTIYF.

This clone was recorded a few times. J is TRBJ1-1 and V is TRBV7-9; no firm D call. The CDR3 covers 16 residues. Deletions cut 5 bases from V and 0 bases from J, with 16 bases between. Looked up from germline, CDR1 is SEHNR and CDR2 is FQNEAQ (reference sequence). The CDR3 here is CASSRPFGEMNTEAFF. DNA of the CDR3: TGTGCCAGCAGCCGCCCTTTCGGAGAAATGAACACTGAAGCTTTCTTT.

In DNA, the CDR3 is TGTGCCAGCTCACCCCCAGGGGGCGGTGAAAAACTGTTTTTT. Amino acids: CASSPPGGGEKLFF. The rearrangement joins TRBV18 to TRBJ1-4, with TRBD1 matching over 8 bases. CDR1 is KGHSH, CDR2 LQKENI, per germline. This CDR3 spans 14 amino acids. V shed 3 bases, J shed 7 bases, and the junction held 4 bases outside the gene matches.

V is TRBV6-5 and J is TRBJ1-1, with 9 bases fitting TRBD1. Looked up from germline, CDR1 is MNHEY and CDR2 is SVGAGI. The length of the CDR3 is 13 residues. V shed 5 bases and J 4 bases; nucleotides not matched to a gene: 2. The CDR3 DNA reads as TGTGCCAGCAGTGTGGACAGGGGCACTGAAGCTTTCTTT. Translated, it gives CASSVDRGTEAFF.

V gene TRBV6-6 combines with J gene TRBJ2-1; TRBD2 agrees at 10 bases. V gave up 0 bases and J gave up 8 bases; unmatched junction bases: 7. Germline V lookup: CDR1 MNHNY, CDR2 SVGAGI (reference sequence). The CDR3 contains 16 residues. The CDR3 spells CASSYSSAGGPDEQFF. CDR3 nucleotides: TGTGCCAGCAGTTACTCGTCAGCGGGGGGGCCCGATGAGCAGTTCTTC.

This clone appeared a few times. The rearrangement uses TRBV6-4 and TRBJ2-1; 9 bases agree with TRBD1. Germline CDR1 MRHNA, CDR2 SNTAGT. The CDR3 consists of 14 residues. Losses at the gene ends were 6 bases for V and 6 bases for J; bases not matched to a gene: 6. The CDR3 sequence is CASRRDRASNEQFF. CDR3 in DNA: TGTGCCAGCAGGCGGGACAGGGCAAGCAATGAGCAGTTCTTC.

This chain connects TRBV7-9 to TRBJ1-1, with a tentative D call TRBD1 (5 bases). Germline V gene data show CDR1 as SEHNR and CDR2 as FQNEAQ (reference sequence). The CDR3 has 13 residues. V shed 4 bases and J shed 5 bases, with 11 bases lying between them. The CDR3 protein is CASSYTDNTEAFF. The CDR3 coding sequence is TGTGCCAGCAGCTATACGGACAATACTGAAGCTTTCTTT.

The rearrangement joins TRBV6-6 to TRBJ1-1; D possibly corresponds to TRBD1 (6 bases). The germline V gene encodes CDR1 MNHNY and CDR2 SVGAGI (reference sequence). CDR3 size: 12 residues. V lost 5 bases and J lost 5, with 9 bases in between. The CDR3, as DNA: TGTGCCAGCAGTCACAGGGAAACTGAAGCTTTCTTT. Its translation: CASSHRETEAFF.

The rearrangement uses TRBV4-1 and TRBJ2-3, with no clear D. This CDR3 spans 16 amino acids. Looked up from germline, CDR1 is MGHRA and CDR2 is YSYEKL. V lost 2 bases to trimming and J lost 3 bases, with 15 bases between them. The CDR3 region is CASSQYGGTRTDTQYF. CDR3 sequence (DNA): TGCGCCAGCAGCCAATACGGTGGAACGAGGACAGATACGCAGTATTTT.

CDR3 loop: CASSYSKGQSHEQYF. The DNA of the CDR3 is TGTGCCAGCAGTTACTCGAAAGGACAGTCTCACGAGCAGTACTTC. This chain connects TRBV6-5 to TRBJ2-7; TRBD1 might be the D (6 bases). This CDR3 contains 15 residues. CDR1 and CDR2 from the germline V gene are MNHEY and SVGAGI. With 0 bases removed from V and 5 bases from J, the gap between germline ends came to 14 bases.

The chain combines TRBV5-1 with TRBJ2-1, with D possibly TRBD1 on 5 matching bases. V shed 5 bases and J shed 3 bases, with 15 bases lying between them. In germline, CDR1 is SGHRS, CDR2 YFSETQ. The CDR3 totals 15 residues. The DNA for the CDR3 is TGCGCCAGCAGTACAGGAGTTCCCTTCTACAATGAGCAGTTCTTC. Its translation: CASSTGVPFYNEQFF.

This clone has just one count. The rearrangement uses TRBV19 and TRBJ1-2; 8 bases match TRBD1. Per the germline V gene, CDR1 is LNHDA and CDR2 is SQIVND (reference sequence). V trimming: 4 bases; J trimming: 4 bases; junction bases outside the gene matches: 5. This CDR3 spans 14 amino acids. This CDR3 is CASSKTGVRYGYTF. CDR3 nucleotide sequence: TGTGCCAGTAGTAAGACAGGGGTCCGCTATGGCTACACCTTC.

This chain connects TRBV11-3 to TRBJ2-2; perhaps TRBD1 as D (5 bases). This CDR3 comprises 15 residues. With 0 bases removed from V and 5 bases from J, the gap between germline ends came to 10 bases. Germline V lookup: CDR1 SGHNT, CDR2 YENEEA. CDR3 sequence: CASSLDQGVTGELFF. CDR3 DNA: TGTGCCAGCAGCTTAGATCAAGGGGTTACCGGGGAGCTGTTTTTT. Full variable domain (remainder filled in from reference TRBV11-3 and TRBJ2-2): EAGVVQSPRYKIIEKKQPVAFWCNPISGHNTLYWYLQNLGQGPELLIRYENEEAVDDSQLPKDRFSAERLKGVDSTLKIQPAELGDSAVYLCASSLDQGVTGELFFGEGSRLTVL.

The V gene is TRBV7-2, the J gene TRBJ2-5; 9 positions match TRBD1. After removal of 5 bases from V and 3 bases from J, the junction contained 4 bases not matched to a gene. Germline V gives CDR1 SGHTA, CDR2 FQGNSA. This CDR3 has 14 residues. The CDR3 region has the DNA TGTGCCAGCAGCGGACAGGGGACAAAAGAGACCCAGTACTTC. This codes for CASSGQGTKETQYF.

This chain uses TRBV19 with TRBJ2-2; D is possibly TRBD2 (6 bases). CDR1 is LNHDA, CDR2 SQIVND, per germline (reference sequence). This CDR3 spans 17 amino acids. With 5 bases removed from V and 7 bases from J, the gap between germline ends came to 23 bases. CDR3 in amino acids: CASSPSRRGLGIGELFF. As DNA, the CDR3 is TGTGCCAGTAGTCCGTCCCGGCGGGGCCTGGGGATCGGGGAGCTGTTTTTT.

V is TRBV29-1 and J is TRBJ2-1, with D tentatively TRBD2 (7 bases). Germline V CDR1 and CDR2: SQVTM, ANQGSEA. V lost 7 bases and J 0 bases, leaving 19 bases between the germline ends. The CDR3 extends over 16 amino acids. The CDR3 DNA reads as TGCAGCGGTTCGGGGGGCCACCCTAGCTCCTACAATGAGCAGTTCTTC. Translation: CSGSGGHPSSYNEQFF.

This chain connects TRBV4-1 to TRBJ2-3; possible D gene TRBD2, 7 bases. In germline, CDR1 is MGHRA, CDR2 YSYEKL. This CDR3 has 14 residues. V was trimmed by 8 bases and J by 3 bases, leaving 15 bases between them. The DNA for the CDR3 is TGCGCCAGCTCCTGGGAGGGGGGAACAGATACGCAGTATTTT. It is translated as CASSWEGGTDTQYF.

The chain carries TRBV10-3 and TRBJ1-4, with 7 nucleotides matching TRBD1. CDR1 and CDR2 (germline): ENHRY, SYGVKD. The CDR3 spans 12 residues. J gave up 10 bases and V 10 bases, and 9 bases lay outside the gene matches. The CDR3: CATGDREGKLFF. CDR3 DNA sequence: TGTGCCACCGGAGACAGGGAAGGAAAACTGTTTTTT.

The genes are TRBV2 and TRBJ2-1; 9 bases fit TRBD2. Germline-derived CDR1 and CDR2 are SNHLY and FYNNEI. This CDR3 comprises 15 residues. Germline trimming cut 4 bases from V and 6 bases from J; bases unmatched to any gene: 7. CDR3: CASSGGAGGPNEQFF. In nucleotides, the CDR3 is TGTGCCAGCAGTGGTGGGGCGGGGGGGCCCAATGAGCAGTTCTTC.